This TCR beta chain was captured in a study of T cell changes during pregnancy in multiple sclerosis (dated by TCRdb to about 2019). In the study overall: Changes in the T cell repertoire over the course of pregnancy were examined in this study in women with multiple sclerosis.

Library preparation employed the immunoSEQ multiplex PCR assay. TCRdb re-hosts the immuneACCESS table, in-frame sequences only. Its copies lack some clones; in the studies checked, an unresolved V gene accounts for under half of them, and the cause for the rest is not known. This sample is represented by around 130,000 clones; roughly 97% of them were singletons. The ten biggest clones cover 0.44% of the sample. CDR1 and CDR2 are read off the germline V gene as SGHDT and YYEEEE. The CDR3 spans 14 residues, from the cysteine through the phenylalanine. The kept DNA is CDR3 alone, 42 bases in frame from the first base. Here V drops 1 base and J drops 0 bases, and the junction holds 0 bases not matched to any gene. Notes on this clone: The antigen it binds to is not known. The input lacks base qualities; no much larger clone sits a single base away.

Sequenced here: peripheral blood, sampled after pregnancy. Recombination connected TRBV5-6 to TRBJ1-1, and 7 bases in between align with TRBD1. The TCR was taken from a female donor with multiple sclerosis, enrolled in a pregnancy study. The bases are TGTGCCAGCAGCTTGACAGGGGTGAACACTGAAGCTTTCTTT. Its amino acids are CASSLTGVNTEAFF.